This T cell receptor beta chain was captured in a study of blood T cell repertoires in COVID-19. Study in general: Acute and convalescent COVID-19 samples came from the United States, Italy and Spain. PBMCs, B-cell-depleted T cells, or T cells provided the cDNA or gDNA that made up the material.

This CDR3 comprises 15 residues. Trimming removed 3 bases at V and 3 bases at J, with 12 bases between. Germline assignment: CDR1 WNHNN and CDR2 SYGVQD (reference sequence). In the study's own analysis: Estimates of nucleated cell counts were drawn from the amplification of reference gene primers. Here immunoSEQ multiplex PCR was the method, and the copy in TCRdb shows in-frame clones only, minus some. The DNA was the basis for D and trimming; V, J and clone size are from that table. The profile shows about 120,000 clones, around 80% of them singletons. The specimen sequenced was peripheral blood. V gene TRBV10-1 combines with J gene TRBJ1-5; the D is unclear. The TCR comes from a man in his 70s with active or convalescent COVID-19. The CDR3 nucleotides read TGCGCCAGCAGTGAAATACGCAGATTCAATCAGCCCCAGCATTTT. Translating gives CASSEIRRFNQPQHF.